This T cell receptor (beta chain) was profiled in a study of molecular identifiers for immune sequencing clone quantification. Study-wide results and caveats: Underestimated sizes of highly expanded clones could result from identical TCR molecules that share a barcode. The share of molecules held by clones above 20 RNA copies was over 99% in effector cells and under 1% in naive cells.

Bulk libraries came from a prior protocol with listed TCR primers. In TCRdb, the PCR reads were re-called with MiXCR into one record per CDR3 protein. In the table there are some 650,000 distinct CDR3 sequences, 20% of which are singletons. The CDR3 extends over 15 amino acids. Germline values: CDR1 SGHTA, CDR2 FQGNSA. V shed 1 base, J shed 2 bases, and the junction held 4 bases outside the gene matches. Concerning this clonotype itself: Its antigen is unidentified. Being one base from a much bigger clone, this may be a read error. This CDR3 is missing its conserved last phenylalanine or tryptophan, likely due to a read error.

Sequenced input: naive CD8+ T cells from blood, with Jurkat cell RNA spiked in. Indicated subset: FACS-sorted CD8+CD4-CCR7+CD45RA+ naive T cells. This receptor was taken from a human donor in good health. Some libraries in this study had Jurkat cell RNA spiked in. The chain joins TRBV7-2 to TRBJ1-2; 7 nucleotides match TRBD1. The CDR3 DNA reads as TGTGCCAGCAGCTTAGAGGCCAGGGGGAACTATGGCTACACCTCC. It codes for CASSLEARGNYGYTS.